This paragraph reports one T cell receptor (beta chain). What it binds is not known. CDR3 regions were amplified by Arm-PCR using iRepertoire HTBI primers to build TCR beta libraries. One entry per CDR3 protein results from TCRdb running MiXCR on the multiplex PCR reads. The data show about 660,000 distinct CDR3 sequences, with around 30% seen just once and roughly 46% held by the top ten. The sample originates from a study of regulatory T cells in long-lasting Graves disease. Whole-study results and caveats: It was peripheral blood alone, not thyroid tissue, that was studied. TCR diversity was lower in persistent Graves' patients than in newly diagnosed ones.

Time point defined: persistent/refractory GD, antithyroid drugs over 5 years with positive TRAb. Researchers made the TCR library from RNA that was extracted from PBMCs. Germline-derived CDR1 and CDR2 are MNHGY and SVAAGI. CDR3 size: 12 residues. V was shortened by 8 bases and J by 6 bases, with 11 bases between the two germline ends. The clonotype was recovered from a female donor with Graves disease. Sequenced material: peripheral blood mononuclear cells (PBMCs), taken when the disease was refractory, from a patient treated with antithyroid drugs. V usage is TRBV6-9 and J usage is TRBJ1-3; D is unclear. The CDR3 DNA is TGTGCCAGCGTGGGTCTGGAAAACACCATATATTTT. Translation gives CASVGLENTIYF.